The next 13 T cell receptor beta chains were all read from a single sample in a study of PD-L1 blockade in urothelial cancer. Here immunoSEQ multiplex PCR was the method, and the copy in TCRdb shows in-frame clones only, minus some. The sample lists roughly 90,000 clones, 90% seen once, with 8% to 10% in the top ten. Sequenced here: PBMCs, sampled around atezolizumab (anti-PD-L1) treatment. The receptors here all came from a man in his 60s with urothelial cancer.

The chain has TRBV7-2 and TRBJ2-6; a weak D match, TRBD2 (5 bases). Germline V lookup: CDR1 SGHTA, CDR2 FQGNSA. Between the trimmed V and J ends, which lost 1 base and 10 bases, there was a span of 8 bases. The CDR3 runs 13 residues. CDR3 bases: TGTGCCAGCAGCTTAGGAACGGGAAACGTCCTGACTTTC. Residues: CASSLGTGNVLTF.

The rearrangement links TRBV6-6 to TRBJ2-5; D may be TRBD2 (6 bases). Looked up from germline, CDR1 is MNHNY and CDR2 is SVGAGI (reference sequence). The CDR3 extends over 14 amino acids. V shed 4 bases and J shed 0 bases, with 9 bases lying between them. CDR3 coding DNA: TGTGCCAGCAGTTCGGAGGGCCACCAAGAGACCCAGTACTTC. It translates to CASSSEGHQETQYF.

This chain joins TRBV18 and TRBJ1-1, with TRBD1 matching over 7 bases. This CDR3 contains 15 residues. Germline V gives CDR1 KGHSH, CDR2 LQKENI. J gave up 0 bases and V 3 bases, and 4 bases lay outside the gene matches. The CDR3 here is CASSPGDRLNTEAFF. CDR3 nucleotides: TGTGCCAGCTCACCCGGGGACAGATTGAACACTGAAGCTTTCTTT.

About this clone itself: The sample contains more than one DNA sequence encoding this CDR3. J is TRBJ2-7 and V is TRBV7-2, with D unresolved. The V and J ends lost 4 bases and 2 bases respectively, with 3 bases between them. CDR3 length equals 11 residues. From germline, CDR1 is SGHTA and CDR2 FQGNSA. The CDR3: CASSSAYEQYF. For the CDR3, the DNA is TGTGCCAGCAGCTCAGCCTACGAGCAGTACTTC.

The V call is TRBV29-1, the J call TRBJ1-4, with unresolved D. Germline lookup yields CDR1 SQVTM and CDR2 ANQGSEA. The CDR3 runs to 13 residues. V was clipped by 0 bases and J by 3 bases, with 5 bases between them. The CDR3 is CSVEDPANEKLFF. The CDR3 coding sequence is TGCAGCGTTGAAGATCCGGCTAATGAAAAACTGTTTTTT.

The chain has TRBV5-4 and TRBJ2-7; a possible D gene is TRBD1 (5 bases). The CDR3 spans 12 residues. Germline assignment: CDR1 SGHNT and CDR2 YYREEE (reference sequence). The ends were cut back, 0 bases at V and 4 bases at J, with 5 bases in the middle. The chain's CDR3 is CASSLEGYEQYF. DNA for the CDR3: TGTGCCAGCAGCTTGGAGGGGTACGAGCAGTACTTC.

J is TRBJ2-7 and V is TRBV6-5; weak D call: TRBD1 (6 bases). This CDR3 is 16 amino acids long. V gave up 0 bases and J gave up 2 bases, with 14 bases separating them. Germline CDR1 is MNHEY and CDR2 is SVGAGI. CDR3 amino acids: CASSYSTGQGPYEQYF. The CDR3 DNA sequence: TGTGCCAGCAGTTACTCGACGGGACAAGGACCCTACGAGCAGTACTTC.

V and J are TRBV7-8 and TRBJ1-1; D is perhaps TRBD1 (5 bases). V was trimmed by 1 base and J by 2 bases, leaving 14 bases between them. This CDR3 is built from 16 residues. Germline CDR1 is SGHVS and CDR2 is FQNEAQ. The CDR3 loop is CASSLEVQGSNTEAFF. CDR3 DNA sequence: TGTGCCAGCAGCTTAGAAGTCCAGGGAAGTAACACTGAAGCTTTCTTT.

This clone was seen more than once but under ten times. The rearrangement uses TRBV11-1 and TRBJ1-1; weak D call: TRBD1 (5 bases). In germline, CDR1 is SGHAT, CDR2 FQDESV (reference sequence). The CDR3 loop spans 13 amino acids. The V end was cut by 5 bases, the J end by 5 bases, with 12 bases between. In DNA, the CDR3 is TGTGCCAGCAGCCTAGGGGTGAGGACTGAAGCTTTCTTT. It yields the protein CASSLGVRTEAFF.

V and J are TRBV12-5 and TRBJ2-5; possible D gene TRBD2, 5 bases. Germline CDR1 is LGHNT and CDR2 is FRNRAP. V was shortened by 6 bases and J by 2 bases, with 19 bases between the two germline ends. CDR3 size: 16 residues. As DNA, the CDR3 is TGTGCTAGTGGCCAGAGAGAGGGTGGGATACAAGAGACCCAGTACTTC. Translated, it gives CASGQREGGIQETQYF.

The chain couples TRBV5-1 to TRBJ2-3; D unclear. Between the trimmed V and J ends, which lost 5 bases and 3 bases, there was a span of 10 bases. The CDR3 is 13 amino acids. CDR1 is SGHRS and CDR2 is YFSETQ in the germline V gene. The CDR3 sequence: CASSEASTDTQYF. Written as DNA, the CDR3 is TGCGCCAGCAGTGAAGCGTCGACAGATACGCAGTATTTT.

V is TRBV7-6 and J is TRBJ1-6; D call uncertain. Germline-derived CDR1 and CDR2 are SGHVS and FNYEAQ. This CDR3 spans 15 amino acids. Trimming shortened V by 1 base and J by 10 bases, and 14 bases separated the two germline ends. This CDR3 reads CASSLGASSESPLHF. The CDR3 region has the DNA TGTGCCAGCAGCTTAGGGGCCTCATCGGAATCACCCCTCCACTTT.

V gene TRBV5-6 combines with J gene TRBJ2-5, with 7 bases identical to TRBD1. The junction had 7 bases not matched to a gene; V was cut back by 6 bases and J by 5 bases. This CDR3 has 13 residues. Germline V gene data show CDR1 as SGHDT and CDR2 as YYEEEE. The CDR3 region has the DNA TGTGCCAGCAACTCAGGGGGTGGGGAGACCCAGTACTTC. Its protein product is CASNSGGGETQYF. The full variable domain, completed using reference TRBV5-6 and TRBJ2-5, is DAGVTQSPTHLIKTRGQQVTLRCSPKSGHDTVSWYQQALGQGPQFIFQYYEEEERQRGNFPDRFSGHQFPNYSSELNVNALLLGDSALYLCASNSGGGETQYFGPGTRLLVL.